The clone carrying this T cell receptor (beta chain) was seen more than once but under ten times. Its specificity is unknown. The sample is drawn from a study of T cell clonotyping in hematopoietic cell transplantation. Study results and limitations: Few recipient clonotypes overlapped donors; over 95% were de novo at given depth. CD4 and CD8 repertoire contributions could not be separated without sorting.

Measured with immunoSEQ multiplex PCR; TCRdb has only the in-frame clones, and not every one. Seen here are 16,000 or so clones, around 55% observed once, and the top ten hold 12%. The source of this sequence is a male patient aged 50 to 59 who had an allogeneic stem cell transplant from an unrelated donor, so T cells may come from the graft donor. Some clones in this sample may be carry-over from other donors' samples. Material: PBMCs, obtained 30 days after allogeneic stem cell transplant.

The CDR3 sequence is CAWRAYYRERSPLHF. The CDR3 DNA sequence: TGTGCCTGGAGAGCCTATTACAGGGAGCGGTCACCCCTCCACTTT. The J gene is TRBJ1-6, the V gene TRBV30; tentative D call: TRBD1 (6 bases). The CDR3 has 15 residues. Germline-derived CDR1 and CDR2 are GTSNPN and SVGIG (reference sequence). V was pared by 3 bases and J by 10 bases, with 19 bases between.